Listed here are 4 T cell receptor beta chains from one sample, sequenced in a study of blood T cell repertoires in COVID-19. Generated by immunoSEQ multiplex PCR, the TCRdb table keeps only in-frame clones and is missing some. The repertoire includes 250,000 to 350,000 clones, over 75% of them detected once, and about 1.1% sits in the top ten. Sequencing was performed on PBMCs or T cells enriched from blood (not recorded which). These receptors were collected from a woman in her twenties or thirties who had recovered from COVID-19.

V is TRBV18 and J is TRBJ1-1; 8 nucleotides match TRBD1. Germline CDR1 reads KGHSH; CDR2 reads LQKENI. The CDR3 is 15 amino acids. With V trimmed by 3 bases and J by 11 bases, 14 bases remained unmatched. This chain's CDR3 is CASSPEPTGALDAFF. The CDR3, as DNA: TGTGCCAGCTCACCCGAACCGACAGGGGCGCTGGATGCTTTCTTT.

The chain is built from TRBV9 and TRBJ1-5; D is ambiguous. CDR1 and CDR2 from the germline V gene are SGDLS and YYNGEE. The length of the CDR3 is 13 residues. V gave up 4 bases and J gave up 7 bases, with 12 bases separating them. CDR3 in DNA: TGTGCCAGCAGCCCCCGAGGTGGGCAGCCCCAGCATTTT. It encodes CASSPRGGQPQHF.

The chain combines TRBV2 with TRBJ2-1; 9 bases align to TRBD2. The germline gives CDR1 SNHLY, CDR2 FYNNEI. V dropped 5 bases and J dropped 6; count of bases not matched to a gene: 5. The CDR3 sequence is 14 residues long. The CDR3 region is CASSLAGEGNEQFF. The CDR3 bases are TGTGCCAGCAGTTTAGCGGGAGAAGGCAATGAGCAGTTCTTC.

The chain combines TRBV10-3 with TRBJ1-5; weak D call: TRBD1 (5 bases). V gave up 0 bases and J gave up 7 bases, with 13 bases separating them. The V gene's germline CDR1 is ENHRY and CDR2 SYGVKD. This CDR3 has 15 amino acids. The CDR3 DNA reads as TGTGCCATCAGTGAGTCGCAGGGAAACTGGCAGCCCCAGCATTTT. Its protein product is CAISESQGNWQPQHF.